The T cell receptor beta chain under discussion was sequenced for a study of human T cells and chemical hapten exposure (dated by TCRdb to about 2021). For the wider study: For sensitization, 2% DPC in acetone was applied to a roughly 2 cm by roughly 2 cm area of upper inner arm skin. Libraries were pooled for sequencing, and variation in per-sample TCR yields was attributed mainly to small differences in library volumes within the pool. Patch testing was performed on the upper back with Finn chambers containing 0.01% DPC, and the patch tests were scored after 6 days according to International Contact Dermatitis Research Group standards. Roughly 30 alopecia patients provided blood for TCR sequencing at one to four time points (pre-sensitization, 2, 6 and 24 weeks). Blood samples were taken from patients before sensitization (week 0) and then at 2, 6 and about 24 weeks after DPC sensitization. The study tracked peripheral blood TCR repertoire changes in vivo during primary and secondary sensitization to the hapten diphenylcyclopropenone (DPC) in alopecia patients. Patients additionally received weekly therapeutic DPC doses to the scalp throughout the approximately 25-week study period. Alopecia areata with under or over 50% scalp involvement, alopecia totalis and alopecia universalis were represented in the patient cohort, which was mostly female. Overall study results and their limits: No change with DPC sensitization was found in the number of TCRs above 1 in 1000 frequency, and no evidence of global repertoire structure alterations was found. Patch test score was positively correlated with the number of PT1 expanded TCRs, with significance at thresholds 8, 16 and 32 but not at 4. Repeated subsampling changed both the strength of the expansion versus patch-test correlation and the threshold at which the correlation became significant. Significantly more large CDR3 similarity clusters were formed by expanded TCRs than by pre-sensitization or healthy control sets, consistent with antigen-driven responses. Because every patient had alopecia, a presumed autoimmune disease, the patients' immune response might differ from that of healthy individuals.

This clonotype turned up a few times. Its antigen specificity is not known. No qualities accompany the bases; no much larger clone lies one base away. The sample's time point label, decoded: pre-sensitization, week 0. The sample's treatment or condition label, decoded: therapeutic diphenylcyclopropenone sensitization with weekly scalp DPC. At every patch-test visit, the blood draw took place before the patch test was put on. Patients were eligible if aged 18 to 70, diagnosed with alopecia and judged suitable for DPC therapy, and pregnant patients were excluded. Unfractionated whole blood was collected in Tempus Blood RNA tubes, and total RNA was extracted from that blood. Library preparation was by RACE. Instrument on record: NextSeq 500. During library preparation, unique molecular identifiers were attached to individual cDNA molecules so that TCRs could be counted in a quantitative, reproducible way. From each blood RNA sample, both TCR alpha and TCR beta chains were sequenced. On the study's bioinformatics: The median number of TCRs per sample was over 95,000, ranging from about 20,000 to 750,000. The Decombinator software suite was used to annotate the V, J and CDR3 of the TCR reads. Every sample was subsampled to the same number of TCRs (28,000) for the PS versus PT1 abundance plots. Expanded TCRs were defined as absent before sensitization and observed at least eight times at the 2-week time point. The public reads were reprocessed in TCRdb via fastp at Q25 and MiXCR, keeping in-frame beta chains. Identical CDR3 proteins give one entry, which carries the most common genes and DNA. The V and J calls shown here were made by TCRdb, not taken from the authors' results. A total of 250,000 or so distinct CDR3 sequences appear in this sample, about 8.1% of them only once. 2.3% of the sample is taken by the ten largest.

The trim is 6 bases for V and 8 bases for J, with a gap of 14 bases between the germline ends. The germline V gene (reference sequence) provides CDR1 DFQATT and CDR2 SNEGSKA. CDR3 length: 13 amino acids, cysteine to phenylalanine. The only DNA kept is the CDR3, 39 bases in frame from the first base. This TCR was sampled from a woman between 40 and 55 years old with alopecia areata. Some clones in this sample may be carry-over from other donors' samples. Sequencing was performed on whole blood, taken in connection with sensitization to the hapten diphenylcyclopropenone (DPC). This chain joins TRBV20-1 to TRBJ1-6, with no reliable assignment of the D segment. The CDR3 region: CSADTRTDSPLHF. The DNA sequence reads TGCAGTGCCGATACCAGGACGGATTCACCCCTCCACTTT.